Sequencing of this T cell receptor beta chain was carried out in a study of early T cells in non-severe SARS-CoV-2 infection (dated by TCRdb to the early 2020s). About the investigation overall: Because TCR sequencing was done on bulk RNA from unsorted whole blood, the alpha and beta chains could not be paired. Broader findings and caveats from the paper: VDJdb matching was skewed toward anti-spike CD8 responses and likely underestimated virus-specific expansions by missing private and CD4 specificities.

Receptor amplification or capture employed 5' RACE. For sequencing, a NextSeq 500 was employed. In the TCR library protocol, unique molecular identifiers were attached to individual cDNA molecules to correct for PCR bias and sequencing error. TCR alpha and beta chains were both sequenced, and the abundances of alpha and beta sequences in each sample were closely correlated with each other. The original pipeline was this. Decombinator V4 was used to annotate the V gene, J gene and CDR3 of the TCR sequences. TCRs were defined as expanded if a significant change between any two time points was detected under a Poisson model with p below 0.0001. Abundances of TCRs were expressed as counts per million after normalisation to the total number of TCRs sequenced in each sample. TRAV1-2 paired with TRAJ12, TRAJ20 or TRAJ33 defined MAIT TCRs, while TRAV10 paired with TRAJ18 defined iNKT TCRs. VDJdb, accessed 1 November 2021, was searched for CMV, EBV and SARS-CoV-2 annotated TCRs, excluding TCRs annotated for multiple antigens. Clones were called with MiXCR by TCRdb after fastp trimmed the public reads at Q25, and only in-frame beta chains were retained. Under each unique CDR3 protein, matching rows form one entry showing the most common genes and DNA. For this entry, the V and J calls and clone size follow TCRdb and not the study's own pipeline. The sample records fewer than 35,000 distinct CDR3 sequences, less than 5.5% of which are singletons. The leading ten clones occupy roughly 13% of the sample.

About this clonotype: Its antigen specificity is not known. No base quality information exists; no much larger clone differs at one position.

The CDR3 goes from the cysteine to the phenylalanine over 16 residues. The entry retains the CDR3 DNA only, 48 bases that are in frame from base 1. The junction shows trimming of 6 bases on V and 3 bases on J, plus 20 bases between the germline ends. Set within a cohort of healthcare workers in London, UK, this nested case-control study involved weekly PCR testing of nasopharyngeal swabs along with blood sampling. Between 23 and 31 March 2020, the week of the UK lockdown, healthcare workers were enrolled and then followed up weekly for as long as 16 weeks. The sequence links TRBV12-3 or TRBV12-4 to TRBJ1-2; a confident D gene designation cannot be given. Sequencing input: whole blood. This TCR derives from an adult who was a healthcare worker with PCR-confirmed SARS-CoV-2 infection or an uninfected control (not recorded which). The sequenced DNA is TGTGCCAGCAGCTCCAGTTTGCGGCCTAGGGACTATGGCTACACCTTC. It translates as CASSSSLRPRDYGYTF.